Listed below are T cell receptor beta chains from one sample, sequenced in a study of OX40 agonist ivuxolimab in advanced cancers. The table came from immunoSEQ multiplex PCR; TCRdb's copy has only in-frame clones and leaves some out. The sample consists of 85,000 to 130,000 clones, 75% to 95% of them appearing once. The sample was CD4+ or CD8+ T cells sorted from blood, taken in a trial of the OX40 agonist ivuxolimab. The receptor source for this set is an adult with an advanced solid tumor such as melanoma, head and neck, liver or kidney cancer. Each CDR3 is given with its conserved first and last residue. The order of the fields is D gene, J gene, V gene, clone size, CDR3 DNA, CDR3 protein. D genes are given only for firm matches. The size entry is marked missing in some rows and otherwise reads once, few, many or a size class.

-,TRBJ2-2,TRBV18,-,TGTGCCAGCTCACCTAACAGGGACACCGGGGAGCTGTTTTTT,CASSPNRDTGELFF
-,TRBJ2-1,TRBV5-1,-,TGCGCCAGCAGCTTGGATGCGGGAAGATCCTACAATGAGCAGTTCTTC,CASSLDAGRSYNEQFF
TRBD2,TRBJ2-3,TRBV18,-,TGTGCCAGCTCCACAAGCGGGAGTGGGAATACGCAGTATTTT,CASSTSGSGNTQYF
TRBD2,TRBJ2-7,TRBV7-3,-,TGTGCCAGCAGCCCCGGAGCGGGAGGGCCGTCCGAGCAGTACTTC,CASSPGAGGPSEQYF
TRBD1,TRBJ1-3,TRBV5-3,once,TGTGCCAGAAGCAAACGGGACAGGCGGCGGTCCACTGGAAACACCATATATTTT,CARSKRDRRRSTGNTIYF
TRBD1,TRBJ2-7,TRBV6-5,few,TGTGCCAGCAGAATACCGGGACAGAACCTACGCCAGTACTTC,CASRIPGQNLRQYF
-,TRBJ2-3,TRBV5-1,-,TGCGCCAGCAGCCCACTCAAGCGGAGCACAGATACGCAGTATTTT,CASSPLKRSTDTQYF
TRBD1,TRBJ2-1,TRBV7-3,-,TGTGCCAGCAGCCAAGCGGGACAGGGCTCCTACAATGAGCAGTTCTTC,CASSQAGQGSYNEQFF
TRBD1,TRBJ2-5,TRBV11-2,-,TGTGCCAGCAGCGCCGGACAGGGGGCGAGGGGGAAGACCCAGTACTTC,CASSAGQGARGKTQYF
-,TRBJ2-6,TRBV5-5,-,TGTGCCAGCAGCTTCAACAGGGTCGGCTCTGGGGCCAACGTCCTGACTTTC,CASSFNRVGSGANVLTF
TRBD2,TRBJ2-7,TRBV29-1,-,TGCAGCGTTGTGGGGATGGGACTAGCGGGAGACCAAGCAGGGGACTACGAGCAGTACTTC,CSVVGMGLAGDQAGDYEQYF
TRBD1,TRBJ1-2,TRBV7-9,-,TGTGCCAGCAGCCCACAGGGGGCGCTCCCGTATGGCTACACCTTC,CASSPQGALPYGYTF
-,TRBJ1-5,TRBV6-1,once,TGTGCCAGCAGTGGGAACAGGGCTGCTCAGCCCCAGCATTTT,CASSGNRAAQPQHF
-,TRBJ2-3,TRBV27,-,TGTGCCAGTAGGAGGGTGGGCACAGATACGCAGTATTTT,CASRRVGTDTQYF
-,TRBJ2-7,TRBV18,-,TGTGCCAGCTCACCAGAGTTCATATCTGGATCCGAGCAGTACTTC,CASSPEFISGSEQYF
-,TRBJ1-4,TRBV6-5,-,TGTGCCAGCAGAAAACAGGGTGTCGAAAAACTGTTTTTT,CASRKQGVEKLFF
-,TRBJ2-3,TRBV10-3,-,TGTGCCACCCAGGTGCCTAGCACAGATACGCAGTATTTT,CATQVPSTDTQYF
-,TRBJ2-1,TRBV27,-,TGTGCCAGCAGGACGATACTAACGAGCTCCTACAATGAGCAGTTCTTC,CASRTILTSSYNEQFF
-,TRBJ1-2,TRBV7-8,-,TGTGCCAGCAGCTTAGCGGGGAATGTGATTAATGGCTACACCTTC,CASSLAGNVINGYTF
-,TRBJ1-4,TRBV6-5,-,TGTGCCAGCAGTTACGGACGGAAACATGAAAAACTGTTTTTT,CASSYGRKHEKLFF
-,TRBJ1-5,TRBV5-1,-,TGCGCCAGCAGCTGGGGGCCGGATCAGCCCCAGCATTTT,CASSWGPDQPQHF
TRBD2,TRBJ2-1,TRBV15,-,TGTGCCACCAGCAGAGATAGCGGCGGGAGCTCCTACAATGAGCAGTTCTTC,CATSRDSGGSSYNEQFF
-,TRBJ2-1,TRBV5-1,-,TGCGCCAGCAGCCGTGGGGACGGGTACAATGAGCAGTTCTTC,CASSRGDGYNEQFF
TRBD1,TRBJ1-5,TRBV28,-,TGTGCCAGCAGTTTTCTGGGGGACAGGGTGCGGGGCAATCAGCCCCAGCATTTT,CASSFLGDRVRGNQPQHF
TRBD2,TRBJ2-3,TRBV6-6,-,TGTGCCAGCAGTTACCCTCCGGTGCGGGAGTTAGATACGCAGTATTTT,CASSYPPVRELDTQYF
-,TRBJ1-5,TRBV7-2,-,TGTGCCAGCAGCTTAGCGGGGGGCGCGGGCAATCAGCCCCAGCATTTT,CASSLAGGAGNQPQHF
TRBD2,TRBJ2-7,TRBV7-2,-,TGTGCCAGCAGCTTATTCGGGGGGAGCTCCTACGAGCAGTACTTC,CASSLFGGSSYEQYF
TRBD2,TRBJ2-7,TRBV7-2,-,TGTGCCAGCAGCAGAGCCCTAGCGGGAGAATCTTTCCACGAGCAGTACTTC,CASSRALAGESFHEQYF
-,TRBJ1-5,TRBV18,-,TGTGCCAGCTCACCGACGACCAGGGATCAGCCCCAGCATTTT,CASSPTTRDQPQHF
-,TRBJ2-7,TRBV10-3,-,TGTGCCACGATCGGGGGAGGAACCTACGAGCAGTACTTC,CATIGGGTYEQYF
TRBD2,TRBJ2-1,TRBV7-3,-,TGTGCCAGCAGCTCATCTAGCGGGAGCTACAATGAGCAGTTCTTC,CASSSSSGSYNEQFF
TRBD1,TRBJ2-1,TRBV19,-,TGTGCCAGTAGTCCCCGGGACAGGCTAAACAATGAGCAGTTCTTC,CASSPRDRLNNEQFF
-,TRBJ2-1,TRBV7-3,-,TGTGCCAGCAGCAAGGGGGATTGGAATGAGCAGTTCTTC,CASSKGDWNEQFF
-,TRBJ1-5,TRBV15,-,TGTGCCACCAGCAGAGCCGGACAGAAACGCAATCAGCCCCAGCATTTT,CATSRAGQKRNQPQHF
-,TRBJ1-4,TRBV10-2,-,TGCGCCAGCAGTGGCGGGGCTAATGAAAAACTGTTTTTT,CASSGGANEKLFF
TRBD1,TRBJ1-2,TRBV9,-,TGTGCCAGCAGCCAAGATACCGGGACAGGGATACGAGGCTACACCTTC,CASSQDTGTGIRGYTF
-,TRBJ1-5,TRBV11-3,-,TGTGCCAGCAGCCTAGCAACGGGGAGGAGCTGGCAGGGGCTCAATCAGCCCCAGCATTTT,CASSLATGRSWQGLNQPQHF
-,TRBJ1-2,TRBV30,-,TGTGCCTGGAGTGGGGGGGCTCGCTATGGCTACACCTTC,CAWSGGARYGYTF
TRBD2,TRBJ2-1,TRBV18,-,TGTGCCAGCTCACCACCCCTAGCGGGAGTCGGTAATGAGCAGTTCTTC,CASSPPLAGVGNEQFF
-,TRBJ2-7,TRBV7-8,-,TGTGCCAGCAGCCTAATGGGTGGGACGGATAACTACGAGCAGTACTTC,CASSLMGGTDNYEQYF
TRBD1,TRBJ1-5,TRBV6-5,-,TGTGCCAGCAGGGACAGGGGGGCCAGCAATCAGCCCCAGCATTTT,CASRDRGASNQPQHF
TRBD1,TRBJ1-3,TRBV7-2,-,TGTGCCAGCAGCAACAGGGACAGGGCTGGAAACACCATATATTTT,CASSNRDRAGNTIYF
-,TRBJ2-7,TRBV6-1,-,TGTGCCAGCAGTGAAGTAGGGGTACAGGTAAGCTCCTACGAGCAGTACTTC,CASSEVGVQVSSYEQYF
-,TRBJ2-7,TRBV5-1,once,TGCGCCAGCAGCCTGGGTCCACTGCAGTACTTC,CASSLGPLQYF
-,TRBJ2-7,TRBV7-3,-,TGTGCCAGCAGCTTAAGAGGGTCCTACGAGCAGTACTTC,CASSLRGSYEQYF
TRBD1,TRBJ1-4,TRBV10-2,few,TGCGCCAGCAGTCAGGGACAGGCCGTTGGGGTGTTTTTT,CASSQGQAVGVFF